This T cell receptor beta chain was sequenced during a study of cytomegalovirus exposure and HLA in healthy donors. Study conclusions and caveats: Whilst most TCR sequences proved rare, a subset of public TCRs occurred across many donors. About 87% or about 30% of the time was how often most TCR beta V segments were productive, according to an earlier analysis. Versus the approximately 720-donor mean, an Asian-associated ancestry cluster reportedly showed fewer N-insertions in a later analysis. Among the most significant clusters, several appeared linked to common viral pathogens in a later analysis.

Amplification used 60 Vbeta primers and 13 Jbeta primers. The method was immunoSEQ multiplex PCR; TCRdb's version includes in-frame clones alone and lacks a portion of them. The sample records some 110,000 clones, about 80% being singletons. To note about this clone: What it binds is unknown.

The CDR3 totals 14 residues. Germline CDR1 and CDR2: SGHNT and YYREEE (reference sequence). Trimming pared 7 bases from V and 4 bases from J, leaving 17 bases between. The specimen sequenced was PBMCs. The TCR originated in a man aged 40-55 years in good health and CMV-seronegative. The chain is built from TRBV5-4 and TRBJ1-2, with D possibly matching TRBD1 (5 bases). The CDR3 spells CASLSWGEFYGYTF. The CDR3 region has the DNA TGTGCCAGCCTCTCCTGGGGGGAGTTCTATGGCTACACCTTC.